These 32 T cell receptor beta chains share one sample of origin, sequenced in a study of Ad26.COV2.S vaccination and SARS-CoV-2 variants. The sample's treatment: some 20 received Ad26.COV2.S at low or high dose, single or two shots; several received placebo; per-sample allocation not given. Material that was analyzed had been drawn on day 63 after the first vaccine or placebo injection. Libraries were prepared by immunoSEQ multiplex PCR; TCRdb keeps only in-frame clonotypes and omits some of them. The data show hundreds of thousands of clones, 89% seen once. Sequencing used peripheral blood, obtained in a trial of Ad26.COV2.S vaccine versus placebo. These receptors all stem from a person aged 18-65 years who received the Ad26.COV2.S COVID-19 vaccine or a placebo.

The V and J genes are TRBV6-1 and TRBJ2-6, with D perhaps TRBD1 (5 bases). The CDR3 contains 21 residues. V was cut by 2 bases and J by 1 base, with 24 bases left in between. Germline V gives CDR1 MNHNS, CDR2 SASEGT. CDR3 region: CASSELWQGTKFGSGANVLTF. The DNA for the CDR3 is TGTGCCAGCAGTGAATTATGGCAGGGAACCAAGTTTGGATCTGGGGCCAACGTCCTGACTTTC.

The chain carries TRBV10-3 and TRBJ2-3; D is uncertain. Per the germline V gene, CDR1 is ENHRY and CDR2 is SYGVKD. V was shortened by 7 bases and J by 0 bases, with 8 bases between the two germline ends. There are 13 residues in the CDR3. The DNA for the CDR3 is TGTGCCATCACACAGTCTAGCACAGATACGCAGTATTTT. Translated, it gives CAITQSSTDTQYF.

This chain uses TRBV14 with TRBJ2-5; 12 bases match TRBD2. The germline gives CDR1 SGHDN, CDR2 FVKESK. V lost 4 bases and J lost 5; bases outside the gene matches: 8. The CDR3 runs 16 residues. DNA for the CDR3: TGTGCCAGCAGCCGGACTAGCGGGACCCGACGGGAGACCCAGTACTTC. Residues: CASSRTSGTRRETQYF.

This clone was counted once. The CDR3 reads CASRLGVNYGYTF. CDR3 bases: TGTGCCAGCAGACTCGGGGTGAACTATGGCTACACCTTC. The V and J genes are TRBV12-3 or TRBV12-4 and TRBJ1-2, with D unresolved. Trimming took 6 bases from V and 2 from J, leaving 10 bases between them. The CDR3 has 13 residues.

The chain employs TRBV19 and TRBJ1-1; unclear D gene. The CDR3 extends over 13 amino acids. The germline V gene has CDR1 LNHDA and CDR2 SQIVND (reference sequence). The germline V and J ends were trimmed by 4 bases and 4 bases, with 10 bases remaining between them. The CDR3 is CASSKGMGTEAFF. CDR3 nucleotide sequence: TGTGCCAGTAGTAAAGGGATGGGCACTGAAGCTTTCTTT.

J is TRBJ2-7 and V is TRBV5-6; 9 bases agree with TRBD2. With V trimmed by 3 bases and J by 2 bases, 3 bases remained unmatched. The germline CDR1 and CDR2 sequences are SGHDT and YYEEEE. The CDR3 runs 14 residues. In DNA, the CDR3 is TGTGCCAGCAGCTCCCTAGCGGGGACCTACGAGCAGTACTTC. It encodes CASSSLAGTYEQYF.

The rearrangement uses TRBV27 and TRBJ1-6; 9 nucleotides agree with TRBD1. The CDR3 has 13 residues. The junction had 4 bases not matched to a gene; V was cut back by 7 bases and J by 9 bases. The germline V gene encodes CDR1 MNHEY and CDR2 SMNVEV (reference sequence). In DNA, the CDR3 is TGTGCCAGCAACCGGGACAGGGTTTCACCCCTCCACTTT. Translating it yields CASNRDRVSPLHF.

This rearrangement joins TRBV18 to TRBJ1-6; D is unclear. V lost 2 bases and J 5 bases, leaving 10 bases between the germline ends. In germline, CDR1 is KGHSH, CDR2 LQKENI. This CDR3 is 15 amino acids long. CDR3 sequence (DNA): TGTGCCAGCTCACCAGGGCGCGACAATAATTCACCCCTCCACTTT. Amino acids: CASSPGRDNNSPLHF.

As for this clone: A junction boundary mismatches the germline segment, possibly from a read error. The V and J genes are TRBV7-7 and TRBJ2-1; 11 bases map to TRBD2. Germline CDR1 is SSHAT and CDR2 is FNYEAQ (reference sequence). The CDR3 loop spans 15 amino acids. The CDR3 region has the DNA TGTGCTAGCAGCCCCCGCCCCTTAGCGGGAGGGGAGCAGTTCTTC. This encodes CASSPRPLAGGEQFF.

This chain links TRBV5-1 with TRBJ2-5; TRBD2 agrees at 13 bases. V was clipped by 5 bases and J by 1 base; unmatched bases: 2. The CDR3 is made up of 15 amino acids. Germline V gives CDR1 SGHRS, CDR2 YFSETQ. The CDR3 bases are TGCGCCAGCAGTGGACTAGCGGGAGCCCAAGAGACCCAGTACTTC. Translating gives CASSGLAGAQETQYF.

This chain joins TRBV6-6 and TRBJ1-3; D gene unclear. The germline V and J ends were trimmed by 2 bases and 1 base, with 9 bases remaining between them. Germline V lookup: CDR1 MNHNY, CDR2 SVGAGI (reference sequence). The CDR3 extends over 15 amino acids. The CDR3 sequence is CASSYRRDSGNTIYF. DNA for the CDR3: TGTGCCAGCAGTTACCGCCGGGATTCTGGAAACACCATATATTTT.

V usage is TRBV24-1 and J usage is TRBJ1-2; 12 positions agree with TRBD1. CDR1 and CDR2 from the germline V gene are KGHDR and SFDVKD. V lost 2 bases, J lost 6 bases, and 6 bases stayed unmatched. This CDR3 has 16 amino acids. Here the CDR3 DNA reads TGTGCCACCAGTGATTCCGGGACAGGGGGCAGCGATGGCTACACCTTC. This codes for CATSDSGTGGSDGYTF.

The J gene is TRBJ2-3, the V gene TRBV10-3, with D possibly being TRBD1 (6 bases). Between the trimmed V and J ends, which lost 8 bases and 1 base, there was a span of 19 bases. This CDR3 is built from 16 residues. Germline V gives CDR1 ENHRY, CDR2 SYGVKD. DNA for the CDR3: TGTGCCATCCAAGACTCCCAGGGGCGCGGCACAGATACGCAGTATTTT. Translated: CAIQDSQGRGTDTQYF.

The genes are TRBV6-7 and TRBJ2-1; a weak D match, TRBD2 (6 bases). TRBV6-7 is classed as an ORF, of uncertain function. V lost 10 bases and J lost 2, with 21 bases in between. The CDR3 runs to 16 residues. CDR3 DNA: TGTGCCACCAACCCAATACCGGGACTTCCCTACAATGAGCAGTTCTTC. Amino acid sequence: CATNPIPGLPYNEQFF.

This rearrangement joins TRBV24-1 to TRBJ2-7, with TRBD1 matching over 7 bases. The CDR3 is 13 residues long. From germline, CDR1 is KGHDR and CDR2 SFDVKD. With V trimmed by 4 bases and J by 7 bases, 6 bases remained unmatched. The CDR3: CATSDSVRGEQYF. As DNA, the CDR3 is TGTGCCACCAGTGACAGCGTCAGGGGGGAGCAGTACTTC.

V is TRBV3-1 (or the pseudogene TRBV3-2) and J is TRBJ2-7; 7 bases agree with TRBD2. V shed 1 base, J shed 2 bases, and the junction held 5 bases outside the gene matches. The CDR3 spans 15 residues. Germline V CDR1 and CDR2: LGHDT, YNNKEL (reference sequence). For the CDR3, the DNA is TGTGCCAGCAGCCAAGGGCCAGGGAGGGCCTACGAGCAGTACTTC. Its protein is CASSQGPGRAYEQYF.

The genes are TRBV5-8 and TRBJ2-1, with 12 nucleotides matching TRBD2. CDR1 SGHTS and CDR2 YDEGEE come from the germline V gene. The CDR3 has 16 residues. The ends lost 0 bases at V and 8 bases at J; junction bases unmatched: 6. CDR3 sequence (DNA): TGTGCCAGCAGCTTGGGACTAGCGGGGGCGATAGATGAGCAGTTCTTC. The encoded protein is CASSLGLAGAIDEQFF.

This chain uses TRBV5-1 with TRBJ2-1, with D tentatively TRBD2 (6 bases). Germline V gene data show CDR1 as SGHRS and CDR2 as YFSETQ. CDR3 length equals 17 residues. With 6 bases removed from V and 2 bases from J, the gap between germline ends came to 21 bases. CDR3 sequence (DNA): TGCGCCAGCACCCCAGAAATGGCTAGCGTGACCTACAATGAGCAGTTCTTC. This sequence encodes CASTPEMASVTYNEQFF.

The CDR3 bases are TGTGCCACTACTAAGCGGGAGTCCTACAATGAGCAGTTCTTC. Its protein is CATTKRESYNEQFF. The V gene is TRBV15, the J gene TRBJ2-1, with TRBD2 identical over 8 bases. The CDR3 is 14 residues long. The germline V gene has CDR1 LNHNV and CDR2 YYDKDF (reference sequence). Trimming cost V 9 bases and J 1 base; bases outside gene matches: 5.

This chain uses TRBV1 with TRBJ1-1. TRBV1 is designated a pseudogene. This CDR3 is 16 amino acids long. The CDR3 is CTSSQLGPPMNTEAFF. The CDR3 nucleotides are TGCACCAGCAGCCAACTAGGGCCTCCCATGAACACTGAAGCTTTCTTT.

On this clone itself: The identical CDR3 is also encoded by other nucleotide sequences in the sample. The J gene is TRBJ2-7, the V gene TRBV18; 9 bases are shared with TRBD1. V dropped 3 bases and J dropped 4; count of bases not matched to a gene: 4. CDR3 size: 14 residues. Germline V gives CDR1 KGHSH, CDR2 LQKENI. CDR3 DNA sequence: TGTGCCAGCTCACCCGGGACAGGGCCTTACGAGCAGTACTTC. Protein: CASSPGTGPYEQYF.

The genes are TRBV7-2 and TRBJ2-3, with D possibly being TRBD1 or TRBD2 (5 bases each). Germline CDR1 and CDR2: SGHTA and FQGNSA. V gave up 6 bases and J gave up 5 bases, with 18 bases separating them. The CDR3 has 15 residues. Written as DNA, the CDR3 is TGTGCCAGCAGTTCCCCGGGGACCGGCGGAGATACGCAGTATTTT. It specifies CASSSPGTGGDTQYF.

The V gene is TRBV11-2, the J gene TRBJ2-5; no definite D call. The CDR3 is made up of 11 amino acids. From germline, CDR1 is SGHAT and CDR2 FQNNGV. The V gene lost 4 bases and the J gene lost 2 bases, with 2 bases spanning the gap. This CDR3 reads CASSWQETQYF. CDR3 DNA sequence: TGTGCCAGCAGCTGGCAAGAGACCCAGTACTTC. Filled out from reference TRBV11-2 and TRBJ2-5, the complete variable domain reads EAGVAQSPRYKIIEKRQSVAFWCNPISGHATLYWYQQILGQGPKLLIQFQNNGVVDDSQLPKDRFSAERLKGVDSTLKIQPAKLEDSAVYLCASSWQETQYFGPGTRLLVL.

This clone was detected once. The genes are TRBV10-3 and TRBJ2-5; 8 positions agree with TRBD1. There are 16 residues in the CDR3. The germline CDR1 and CDR2 sequences are ENHRY and SYGVKD. V was clipped by 4 bases and J by 2 bases; unmatched bases: 9. Here the CDR3 reads CAISAPVGQGQETQYF. CDR3 DNA sequence: TGTGCCATCAGTGCGCCAGTAGGACAGGGACAAGAGACCCAGTACTTC.

This sequence joins TRBV27 and TRBJ1-4; TRBD1 agrees at 9 bases. The CDR3 has 15 residues. V trimming: 8 bases; J trimming: 7 bases; junction bases outside the gene matches: 11. The germline gives CDR1 MNHEY, CDR2 SMNVEV (reference sequence). The CDR3 region is CASGGTGMVGEKLFF. The CDR3 nucleotides read TGTGCCAGCGGCGGGACAGGGATGGTGGGTGAAAAACTGTTTTTT.

This chain connects TRBV12-3 or TRBV12-4 to TRBJ2-3, with D unresolved. V was clipped by 6 bases and J by 4 bases, with 5 bases between them. This CDR3 contains 11 residues. The CDR3: CASRGADTQYF. The CDR3 DNA reads as TGTGCCAGCAGGGGCGCAGATACGCAGTATTTT.

On this clone itself: At one boundary the junction diverges from the germline segment, which might be a read error. Other nucleotide sequences in the sample specify the same CDR3. The rearrangement joins TRBV5-1 to TRBJ1-1; possible D gene TRBD1, 6 bases. This CDR3 has 14 residues. The germline V gene has CDR1 SGHRS and CDR2 YFSETQ. The CDR3 DNA is TGCGCCAGCAGTTTGGACAGCATGAACACTGAAGCTTTCTTT. Protein product: CASSLDSMNTEAFF. Together with reference TRBV5-1 and TRBJ1-1, the CDR3 gives the full variable domain: KAGVTQTPRYLIKTRGQQVTLSCSPISGHRSVSWYQQTPGQGLQFLFEYFSETQRNKGNFPGRFSGRQFSNSRSEMNVSTLELGDSALYLCASSLDSMNTEAFFGQGTRLTVV.

The chain carries TRBV6-1 and TRBJ1-2; weak D call: TRBD1 (5 bases). V lost 5 bases and J lost 4, with 17 bases in between. The CDR3 contains 15 residues. Germline V gene sequence: CDR1 MNHNS, CDR2 SASEGT. The CDR3 nucleotides read TGTGCCAGCAGTCCAAATACGGGACTCCTCTATGGCTACACCTTC. Protein: CASSPNTGLLYGYTF.

This rearrangement joins TRBV3-1 (or the pseudogene TRBV3-2) to TRBJ1-6, with D possibly matching TRBD1 (5 bases). CDR3 length equals 16 residues. The V gene lost 4 bases and the J gene lost 1 base, with 11 bases spanning the gap. Germline V gene lookup returns CDR1 LGHDT and CDR2 YNNKEL (reference sequence). CDR3 in DNA: TGTGCCAGCAGCCCCCGGCGGGGGTCCTATAATTCACCCCTCCACTTT. Its protein product is CASSPRRGSYNSPLHF.

The rearrangement joins TRBV19 to TRBJ1-2, with D uncertain. V was pared by 5 bases and J by 0 bases, with 7 bases between. In germline, CDR1 is LNHDA, CDR2 SQIVND (reference sequence). The CDR3 spans 13 residues. DNA for the CDR3: TGTGCCAGTAGTCAACAGCCTAACTATGGCTACACCTTC. This gives the protein CASSQQPNYGYTF. The variable domain in full, with the rest retrieved from reference TRBV19 and TRBJ1-2, is DGGITQSPKYLFRKEGQNVTLSCEQNLNHDAMYWYRQDPGQGLRLIYYSQIVNDFQKGDIAEGYSVSREKKESFPLTVTSAQKNPTAFYLCASSQQPNYGYTFGSGTRLTVV.

The chain's CDR3 is CASSQGSSGSPETQYF. The CDR3 region has the DNA TGTGCCAGCAGCCAAGGTTCTAGCGGGAGCCCAGAGACCCAGTACTTC. The rearrangement links TRBV3-1 (or the pseudogene TRBV3-2) to TRBJ2-5; TRBD2 aligns across 10 bases. The ends lost 1 base at V and 4 bases at J; junction bases unmatched: 6. The CDR3 is 16 amino acids. Germline values: CDR1 LGHDT, CDR2 YNNKEL (reference sequence).

The genes are TRBV30 and TRBJ2-5; D is possibly TRBD1 (5 bases). CDR3 size: 17 residues. Germline CDR1 is GTSNPN and CDR2 is SVGIG (reference sequence). V was pared by 2 bases and J by 0 bases, with 19 bases between. In DNA form, the CDR3 reads TGTGCCTGGAGTCCACAGGCGACTCCGATGTACCAAGAGACCCAGTACTTC. It codes for CAWSPQATPMYQETQYF.